This T cell receptor beta chain was sequenced during a study of identical twins' blood T cells. For the study at large: Roughly 6 alpha and about 6 beta libraries together yielded 54 million or so reads. Study-wide points: Twin repertoire similarity may partly reflect shared environment.

Both ends of each TCR cDNA library bore sample-specific barcodes. Each CDR3 protein is one row after TCRdb ran MiXCR on the 5' RACE reads. The sample holds 350,000 to 400,000 distinct CDR3 sequences, more than 25% seen once. Germline V CDR1 and CDR2: LNHDA, SQIVND (reference sequence). This CDR3 has 13 amino acids. V dropped 5 bases and J dropped 10 bases, with 17 bases sitting between them. All three twin pairs grew up together with likely shared infections and vaccines. As regards this clonotype: The antigen remains unidentified.

Sequencing input: PBMCs. The TCR was taken from a woman aged 18-49 years in good health. The chain links TRBV19 to TRBJ1-2; D gene ambiguous. The CDR3 protein is CASSVWATGFYTF. For the CDR3, the DNA is TGTGCCAGTAGTGTCTGGGCGACGGGGTTCTACACCTTC.